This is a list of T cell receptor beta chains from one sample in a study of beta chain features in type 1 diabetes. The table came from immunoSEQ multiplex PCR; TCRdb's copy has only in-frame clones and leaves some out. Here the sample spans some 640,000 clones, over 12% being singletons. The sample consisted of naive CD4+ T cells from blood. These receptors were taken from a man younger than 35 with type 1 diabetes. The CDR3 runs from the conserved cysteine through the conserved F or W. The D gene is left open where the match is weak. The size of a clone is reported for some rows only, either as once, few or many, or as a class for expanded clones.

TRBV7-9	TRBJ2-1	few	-	TGTGCCAGCAGCCTGGACCGTTGGGGTGAGCAGTTCTTC	CASSLDRWGEQFF
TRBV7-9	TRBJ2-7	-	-	TGTGCCAGCAGCCTCCACTACGAGCAGTACTTC	CASSLHYEQYF
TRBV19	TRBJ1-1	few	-	TGTGCCAGTAGTACGCAACTAATGAACACTGAAGCTTTCTTT	CASSTQLMNTEAFF
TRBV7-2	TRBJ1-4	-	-	TGTGCCAGCAGCCCCCAGGGGACTAATGAAAAACTGTTTTTT	CASSPQGTNEKLFF
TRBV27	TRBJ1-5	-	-	TGTGCCAGCAGGATGGTGTTCAATCAGCCCCAGCATTTT	CASRMVFNQPQHF
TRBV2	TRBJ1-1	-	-	TGTGCCAGCAGTGAGGGGACTTACACTGAAGCTTTCTTT	CASSEGTYTEAFF
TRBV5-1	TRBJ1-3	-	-	TGCGCCAGCAGCTCAGAGTTGGCCGGAAACACCATATATTTT	CASSSELAGNTIYF
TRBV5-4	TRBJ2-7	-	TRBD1	TGTGCCAGCAGAAGACAGGGGGTGTACGAGCAGTACTTC	CASRRQGVYEQYF
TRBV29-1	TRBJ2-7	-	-	TGCAGCGTTGAGGGGTCCGAGCAGTACTTC	CSVEGSEQYF
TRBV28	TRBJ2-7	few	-	TGTGCCAGCACGGTCCTTAGGTACTCCTACGAGCAGTACTTC	CASTVLRYSYEQYF